This is a list of T cell receptor beta chains from one sample in a study of blood T cell repertoires in COVID-19. Measured with immunoSEQ multiplex PCR; TCRdb has only the in-frame clones, and not every one. This table holds more than 40,000 clones, around 85% found once. Source material: peripheral blood. These receptors all stem from an elderly woman with acute or convalescent COVID-19. CDR3s include the opening cysteine and the closing phenylalanine or tryptophan. D genes are given only for firm matches. Not every row has a clone size; where given, it reads once, few, many or a size class.

CDR3	size	D	V
CASSQDLYQPQHF	.	.	TRBV3-1/TRBV3-2
CASSLTGGEQFF	once	TRBD1	TRBV12-3/TRBV12-4
CASSLERGTEAFF	.	.	TRBV5-1
CASSSQGYNEQFF	.	.	TRBV7-2
CASSHRDEQYF	.	.	TRBV27
CASSYSAESITDTQYF	.	.	TRBV6-8
CASSIGQNSYNEQFF	.	.	TRBV5-4
CASSLGQGLGYTF	.	TRBD1	TRBV19
CASSRYRGRQETQYF	.	TRBD1	TRBV4-2
CASSFDSGNTQYF	.	.	TRBV12-3/TRBV12-4
CASSLGGVQGARETQYF	.	TRBD1	TRBV5-4
CASSAGMNQPQHF	.	.	TRBV7-2
CASSTRTSGGLNYEQYF	.	TRBD2	TRBV7-2
CASSYQGGGPRRQFF	.	TRBD2	TRBV11-3
CATSRAGGANVLTF	.	.	TRBV15
CSACWGAEAFF	.	.	TRBV29-1
CASSLGDYPQETQYF	.	TRBD2	TRBV5-1
CASSLEGTPNNEQFF	once	.	TRBV5-1
CAWGPGITDTQYF	.	.	TRBV30
CASDPQGALGYTF	.	TRBD1	TRBV6-5